The 4 T cell receptor beta chains below all came from one sample that was sequenced in a study of T cell changes during pregnancy in multiple sclerosis. Using immunoSEQ multiplex PCR, the repertoire was profiled, and TCRdb retains in-frame clones only, with some absent. The sample yields tens of thousands of clones, 84% seen once. The starting material was CD4+ T cells from peripheral blood mononuclear cells, obtained before pregnancy. These receptors all stem from a female donor with multiple sclerosis, enrolled in a pregnancy study.

This chain uses TRBV6-6 with TRBJ1-1; D is ambiguous. This CDR3 region has 12 residues. Germline lookup yields CDR1 MNHNY and CDR2 SVGAGI (reference sequence). Trimming took 5 bases from V and 1 from J, leaving 5 bases between them. In DNA, the CDR3 is TGTGCCAGCAGTCCTAAGAACACTGAAGCTTTCTTT. Amino acids: CASSPKNTEAFF.

The gene calls are TRBV29-1 and TRBJ2-3; D is possibly TRBD2 (5 bases). The V end lost 4 bases, the J end lost 4 bases, and 15 bases lay between the germline ends. The germline V gene has CDR1 SQVTM and CDR2 ANQGSEA. The CDR3 has 14 residues. The CDR3 region has the DNA TGCAGCGTTGTCGTGGGAGCTATCGCAGATACGCAGTATTTT. Encoded protein: CSVVVGAIADTQYF.

The V call is TRBV11-2, the J call TRBJ1-5; 11 nucleotides line up with TRBD1. V gave up 5 bases and J gave up 7 bases; unmatched junction bases: 7. Per germline, CDR1 SGHAT and CDR2 FQNNGV. CDR3 length equals 15 residues. CDR3 amino acids: CASSQTGQGDQPQHF. The CDR3, as DNA: TGTGCCAGCAGCCAGACGGGACAGGGGGACCAGCCCCAGCATTTT.

This clone was observed a few times. This chain joins TRBV5-1 and TRBJ1-1; 8 bases map to TRBD1. The CDR3 is 13 residues long. Germline V CDR1 and CDR2: SGHRS, YFSETQ. The J segment lost 8 bases and the V segment lost 5 bases, leaving 8 bases of the junction unmatched. CDR3 residues: CASRIDRDREAFF. In DNA, the CDR3 is TGCGCCAGCAGGATCGACCGGGACAGGGAAGCTTTCTTT.